This is a list of T cell receptor beta chains from one sample in a study of CD8+ T cells in alopecia areata. The assay was immunoSEQ multiplex PCR, and TCRdb's table has in-frame clones only and misses some. The table lists 150,000 or so clones, around 47% of them singletons. The sample comprised CD4+ T cells sorted from blood. These receptors originate from a human donor with alopecia areata. Each CDR3 is given with its conserved first and last residue. The order of the fields is CDR3 length, V gene, clone size, D gene, J gene, CDR3 DNA, CDR3 protein. D genes are given only for firm matches. Size tells how often a clone was seen (once, few, many) or the class of an expanded clone, and some rows leave it out.

CDR3 length: 12; V gene: TRBV29-1; clone size: few; D gene: NA; J gene: TRBJ2-6; CDR3 DNA: TGCAGCGTTACTGTCGGGGCCAACGTCCTGACTTTC; CDR3 protein: CSVTVGANVLTF
CDR3 length: 15; V gene: TRBV6-6; clone size: few; D gene: TRBD2; J gene: TRBJ2-1; CDR3 DNA: TGTGCCAGCAGTTCTAGGCTAGCGGGAGGAAATGAGCAGTTCTTC; CDR3 protein: CASSSRLAGGNEQFF
CDR3 length: 15; V gene: TRBV5-1; clone size: NA; D gene: TRBD2; J gene: TRBJ2-7; CDR3 DNA: TGCGCCAGCAGCCTCCTGAGCGGGAGTCTCGTCGAGCAGTACTTC; CDR3 protein: CASSLLSGSLVEQYF
CDR3 length: 14; V gene: TRBV5-1; clone size: NA; D gene: NA; J gene: TRBJ2-3; CDR3 DNA: TGCGCCAGCAGATTAAGGCCTCGGGTGGATACGCAGTATTTT; CDR3 protein: CASRLRPRVDTQYF
CDR3 length: 15; V gene: TRBV7-2; clone size: NA; D gene: TRBD1; J gene: TRBJ2-7; CDR3 DNA: TGTGCCAGCAGCCCCGGGACAGGGGGCTATGAAAAGCAGTACTTC; CDR3 protein: CASSPGTGGYEKQYF
CDR3 length: 16; V gene: TRBV27; clone size: NA; D gene: TRBD2; J gene: TRBJ2-1; CDR3 DNA: TGTGCCAGCAGTCCTCGACTAGCGGGAGAGAACAGTGAGCAGTTCTTC; CDR3 protein: CASSPRLAGENSEQFF
CDR3 length: 10; V gene: TRBV30; clone size: NA; D gene: NA; J gene: TRBJ2-7; CDR3 DNA: TGTGCCTGGGGGGGGCCCGAGCAGTACTTC; CDR3 protein: CAWGGPEQYF
CDR3 length: 13; V gene: TRBV2; clone size: NA; D gene: TRBD1; J gene: TRBJ1-2; CDR3 DNA: TGTGCCAGCAGACCGGGACAGAACTATGGCTACACCTTC; CDR3 protein: CASRPGQNYGYTF
CDR3 length: 12; V gene: TRBV29-1; clone size: few; D gene: NA; J gene: TRBJ1-1; CDR3 DNA: TGCAGCGTGTGGGGGTTAGGAACTGAAGCTTTCTTT; CDR3 protein: CSVWGLGTEAFF
CDR3 length: 15; V gene: TRBV7-3; clone size: NA; D gene: NA; J gene: TRBJ2-2; CDR3 DNA: TGTGCCAGCAGCTTAACTGGAACCACCACCGGGGAGCTGTTTTTT; CDR3 protein: CASSLTGTTTGELFF
CDR3 length: 15; V gene: TRBV28; clone size: NA; D gene: TRBD1; J gene: TRBJ2-1; CDR3 DNA: TGTGCCAGCAGTTTTTGGGACAGGACCTACAATGAGCAGTTCTTC; CDR3 protein: CASSFWDRTYNEQFF
CDR3 length: 13; V gene: TRBV4-1; clone size: NA; D gene: NA; J gene: TRBJ2-5; CDR3 DNA: TGCGCCAGCAGCCAAGTGAACCAAGAGACCCAGTACTTC; CDR3 protein: CASSQVNQETQYF
CDR3 length: 16; V gene: TRBV29-1; clone size: few; D gene: TRBD2; J gene: TRBJ2-1; CDR3 DNA: TGCAGCGTTGAGATGGCAAGCGGGAGGGTCTACAATGAGCAGTTCTTC; CDR3 protein: CSVEMASGRVYNEQFF
CDR3 length: 13; V gene: TRBV30; clone size: few; D gene: NA; J gene: TRBJ1-1; CDR3 DNA: TGTGCCTGGAGTGTAGGACCGAACACTGAAGCTTTCTTT; CDR3 protein: CAWSVGPNTEAFF
CDR3 length: 18; V gene: TRBV9; clone size: few; D gene: TRBD2; J gene: TRBJ2-6; CDR3 DNA: TGTGCCAGCAGCGTGGGACTAGCGGTAAGCTCTGGGGCCAACGTCCTGACTTTC; CDR3 protein: CASSVGLAVSSGANVLTF
CDR3 length: 10; V gene: TRBV29-1; clone size: NA; D gene: NA; J gene: TRBJ1-2; CDR3 DNA: TGCAGCACGGGGCCGGATGGCTACACCTTC; CDR3 protein: CSTGPDGYTF
CDR3 length: 15; V gene: TRBV7-6; clone size: few; D gene: NA; J gene: TRBJ2-3; CDR3 DNA: TGTGCCAGCAGCTTAGTTTCTCGAGGCACAGATACGCAGTATTTT; CDR3 protein: CASSLVSRGTDTQYF
CDR3 length: 13; V gene: TRBV27; clone size: NA; D gene: NA; J gene: TRBJ2-5; CDR3 DNA: TGTGCCAGCAGTTCCGCGGGACGGGCGACCCAGTACTTC; CDR3 protein: CASSSAGRATQYF
CDR3 length: 14; V gene: TRBV6-5; clone size: NA; D gene: TRBD1; J gene: TRBJ2-7; CDR3 DNA: TGTGCCAGCAGCCAACTGGTGACAGGGATCGAGCAGTACTTC; CDR3 protein: CASSQLVTGIEQYF
CDR3 length: 15; V gene: TRBV19; clone size: NA; D gene: NA; J gene: TRBJ1-2; CDR3 DNA: TGTGCCAGTAGCCAGGGGTACGGTTTCGACTATGGCTACACCTTC; CDR3 protein: CASSQGYGFDYGYTF
CDR3 length: 16; V gene: TRBV5-4; clone size: NA; D gene: TRBD2; J gene: TRBJ2-3; CDR3 DNA: TGTGCCAGCAGCTGGGCTAGCGGGAGGGCCGCAGATACGCAGTATTTT; CDR3 protein: CASSWASGRAADTQYF
CDR3 length: 14; V gene: TRBV6-5; clone size: NA; D gene: TRBD2; J gene: TRBJ2-1; CDR3 DNA: TGTGCCAGCCGAGCGGGAGCCCCTGGCAATGAGCAGTTCTTC; CDR3 protein: CASRAGAPGNEQFF
CDR3 length: 13; V gene: TRBV29-1; clone size: NA; D gene: NA; J gene: TRBJ2-5; CDR3 DNA: TGCAGCGTTGATATGGGGTTGGGGGAGACCCAGTACTTC; CDR3 protein: CSVDMGLGETQYF
CDR3 length: 13; V gene: TRBV9; clone size: NA; D gene: NA; J gene: TRBJ2-5; CDR3 DNA: TGTGCCAGCAGCTCAAAGGGGGGGGAGACCCAGTACTTC; CDR3 protein: CASSSKGGETQYF
CDR3 length: 15; V gene: TRBV19; clone size: few; D gene: TRBD1; J gene: TRBJ2-2; CDR3 DNA: TGTGCCAGTAGAAGGACAGGGGTGAACACCGGGGAGCTGTTTTTT; CDR3 protein: CASRRTGVNTGELFF
CDR3 length: 12; V gene: TRBV5-6; clone size: few; D gene: NA; J gene: TRBJ2-1; CDR3 DNA: TGTGCCAGCAGCTTCCAGTATGATGAGCAGTTCTTC; CDR3 protein: CASSFQYDEQFF
CDR3 length: 14; V gene: TRBV7-9; clone size: NA; D gene: NA; J gene: TRBJ2-7; CDR3 DNA: TGTGCCAGCACCCCACCCTCCTTAAGCTACGAGCAGTACTTC; CDR3 protein: CASTPPSLSYEQYF
CDR3 length: 17; V gene: TRBV5-1; clone size: NA; D gene: TRBD1; J gene: TRBJ2-3; CDR3 DNA: TGCGCCAGCAGCATTTGGGGGGACAGGGTCTCAACGGATACGCAGTATTTT; CDR3 protein: CASSIWGDRVSTDTQYF
CDR3 length: 13; V gene: TRBV9; clone size: NA; D gene: NA; J gene: TRBJ2-5; CDR3 DNA: TGTGCCAGCAGCGTATCCCATGTAGAGACCCAGTACTTC; CDR3 protein: CASSVSHVETQYF
CDR3 length: 13; V gene: TRBV18; clone size: NA; D gene: NA; J gene: TRBJ1-4; CDR3 DNA: TGTGCCAGCCTCGGGACAAAAGGGGAAAAACTGTTTTTT; CDR3 protein: CASLGTKGEKLFF
CDR3 length: 12; V gene: TRBV29-1; clone size: NA; D gene: NA; J gene: TRBJ1-1; CDR3 DNA: TGCAGCGTTGTTTGGGGAAACACTGAAGCTTTCTTT; CDR3 protein: CSVVWGNTEAFF
CDR3 length: 11; V gene: TRBV20-1; clone size: NA; D gene: NA; J gene: TRBJ2-1; CDR3 DNA: TGCAGTGCTAGTTTTGCCCATGAGCAGTTCTTC; CDR3 protein: CSASFAHEQFF
CDR3 length: 15; V gene: TRBV6-1; clone size: NA; D gene: TRBD2; J gene: TRBJ2-5; CDR3 DNA: TGTGCCAGCAGTGAAGCAGGACTAGCGGGAGAGACCCAGTACTTC; CDR3 protein: CASSEAGLAGETQYF
CDR3 length: 13; V gene: TRBV14; clone size: NA; D gene: NA; J gene: TRBJ2-1; CDR3 DNA: TGTGCCAGCAGCCAAGATATGGGGAATGAGCAGTTCTTC; CDR3 protein: CASSQDMGNEQFF
CDR3 length: 15; V gene: TRBV15; clone size: NA; D gene: NA; J gene: TRBJ1-3; CDR3 DNA: TGTGCCACCAGCAGCGACAGGAACTCTGGAAACACCATATATTTT; CDR3 protein: CATSSDRNSGNTIYF
CDR3 length: 11; V gene: TRBV18; clone size: many; D gene: TRBD1; J gene: TRBJ2-4; CDR3 DNA: TGTGCCAGCTCACCGGACAGGGTTCAGTACTTC; CDR3 protein: CASSPDRVQYF
CDR3 length: 13; V gene: TRBV5-1; clone size: once; D gene: TRBD1; J gene: TRBJ2-1; CDR3 DNA: TGCGCCAGCAGCTCGACGACAGGGCAAGAGCAGTTCTTC; CDR3 protein: CASSSTTGQEQFF
CDR3 length: 20; V gene: TRBV13; clone size: once; D gene: TRBD1; J gene: TRBJ2-1; CDR3 DNA: TGTGCCAGCAGTAACGAACCGGGACAGGGCAGTTCCGCGGGCTACAATGAGCAGTTCTTC; CDR3 protein: CASSNEPGQGSSAGYNEQFF
CDR3 length: 13; V gene: TRBV27; clone size: few; D gene: NA; J gene: TRBJ1-2; CDR3 DNA: TGTGCCAGCACCCCTAGAGGCGGCTATGGCTACACCTTC; CDR3 protein: CASTPRGGYGYTF
CDR3 length: 14; V gene: TRBV5-1; clone size: NA; D gene: TRBD1; J gene: TRBJ2-3; CDR3 DNA: TGCGCCAGCAGCCCCGGACAGGGAACAGATACGCAGTATTTT; CDR3 protein: CASSPGQGTDTQYF
CDR3 length: 11; V gene: TRBV28; clone size: NA; D gene: NA; J gene: TRBJ2-5; CDR3 DNA: TGTGCCAGCAGTTGGGGGGAGACCCAGTACTTC; CDR3 protein: CASSWGETQYF
CDR3 length: 12; V gene: TRBV28; clone size: NA; D gene: NA; J gene: TRBJ2-7; CDR3 DNA: TGTGCCAGCACCCATCGCGGAGTCGAGCAGTACTTC; CDR3 protein: CASTHRGVEQYF
CDR3 length: 13; V gene: TRBV7-2; clone size: NA; D gene: TRBD2; J gene: TRBJ2-7; CDR3 DNA: TGTGCCAGCAGCGCGGATAGCGGGAGGTTTTCGTACTTC; CDR3 protein: CASSADSGRFSYF
CDR3 length: 14; V gene: TRBV6-5; clone size: many; D gene: NA; J gene: TRBJ1-1; CDR3 DNA: TGTGCCAGCAGTCCACTTGCAGGGCACACTGAAGCTTTCTTT; CDR3 protein: CASSPLAGHTEAFF
CDR3 length: 14; V gene: TRBV7-2; clone size: NA; D gene: NA; J gene: TRBJ2-7; CDR3 DNA: TGTGCCAGCAGTTCCTATTACCGCGACACGGAGCAGTACTTC; CDR3 protein: CASSSYYRDTEQYF
CDR3 length: 16; V gene: TRBV7-9; clone size: few; D gene: TRBD2; J gene: TRBJ2-1; CDR3 DNA: TGTGCCAGCAGCTCCCCCGGACTAGCGGGAGTGAATGAGCAGTTCTTC; CDR3 protein: CASSSPGLAGVNEQFF
CDR3 length: 11; V gene: TRBV6-1; clone size: NA; D gene: NA; J gene: TRBJ2-5; CDR3 DNA: TGTGCCAGCAGTCCTCAAGAGACCCAGTACTTC; CDR3 protein: CASSPQETQYF
CDR3 length: 15; V gene: TRBV5-6; clone size: few; D gene: NA; J gene: TRBJ2-1; CDR3 DNA: TGTGCCAGCAGCTTGCTCGGAGACTCCTACAATGAGCAGTTCTTC; CDR3 protein: CASSLLGDSYNEQFF
CDR3 length: 16; V gene: TRBV5-1; clone size: NA; D gene: NA; J gene: TRBJ2-3; CDR3 DNA: TGCGCCAGCAGCGCGGGCCTTAACAGCAAGACGGATACGCAGTATTTT; CDR3 protein: CASSAGLNSKTDTQYF
CDR3 length: 14; V gene: TRBV28; clone size: NA; D gene: NA; J gene: TRBJ2-5; CDR3 DNA: TGTGCCACCGATGGGGAGGAGGGGAAAGAGACCCAGTACTTC; CDR3 protein: CATDGEEGKETQYF
CDR3 length: 15; V gene: TRBV5-1; clone size: NA; D gene: NA; J gene: TRBJ2-6; CDR3 DNA: TGCGCCAGCAGCGCGGCTGTCTCTGGGGCCAACGTCCTGACTTTC; CDR3 protein: CASSAAVSGANVLTF
CDR3 length: 13; V gene: TRBV28; clone size: NA; D gene: NA; J gene: TRBJ2-7; CDR3 DNA: TGTGCCAGTGAGACGACGGTCGCCTACGAGCAGTACTTC; CDR3 protein: CASETTVAYEQYF
CDR3 length: 17; V gene: TRBV19; clone size: few; D gene: TRBD1; J gene: TRBJ2-6; CDR3 DNA: TGTGCCAGTAGTACCCGGGACAGGGCCGCCGGGGCCAACGTCCTGACTTTC; CDR3 protein: CASSTRDRAAGANVLTF
CDR3 length: 14; V gene: TRBV15; clone size: NA; D gene: NA; J gene: TRBJ2-2; CDR3 DNA: TGTGCCACCAGCAGCCCTTTACTCAGCGGGGAGCTGTTTTTT; CDR3 protein: CATSSPLLSGELFF
CDR3 length: 13; V gene: TRBV5-1; clone size: NA; D gene: NA; J gene: TRBJ1-1; CDR3 DNA: TGCGCCAGCAGAATCGAGGTAGGCACTGAAGCTTTCTTT; CDR3 protein: CASRIEVGTEAFF